Listed here is a single T cell receptor beta chain. Antigen unknown. This sample was taken from a study of cytomegalovirus exposure and HLA in healthy donors. At the level of the study: In a later analysis, it was reported that the 120 validation repertoires had been produced on the same platform as the roughly 700 repertoires belonging to the first cohort. Study-wide findings and caveats: Reports described diagnosis of cytomegalovirus status by the classifier as highly specific and sensitive. TCR beta chains numbering roughly 150 were designated cytomegalovirus-associated.

CDR3 length: 20 amino acids. CDR1 and CDR2 from the germline V gene are LNHDA and SQIVND (reference sequence). Trimming at V came to 2 bases and at J to 3 bases, leaving 11 bases not matched to a gene. TCRdb's table, derived via immunoSEQ multiplex PCR, lists solely in-frame clones and lacks some. Of 150,000 to 180,000 clones in the sample, roughly 90% were seen once. The chain carries TRBV19 and TRBJ2-3; 16 nucleotides line up with TRBD2. The TCR comes from a young man in good health and CMV-seropositive. Sequenced: PBMCs. CDR3 residues: CASSITPTGTSGRATDTQYF. Written as DNA, the CDR3 is TGTGCCAGTAGTATAACGCCTACCGGGACTAGCGGGAGGGCAACAGATACGCAGTATTTT.